Below are 21 T cell receptor beta chains sequenced from a single sample in a study of blood T cell repertoires in COVID-19. Clones were sequenced by immunoSEQ multiplex PCR, and TCRdb holds only the in-frame ones, with some missing. This sample has 150,000 to 200,000 clones, with just under 90% found just once. Material for sequencing was peripheral blood. These receptors all stem from a young woman who had recovered from COVID-19.

The J gene is TRBJ1-1, the V gene TRBV2; D is unclear. The germline V and J ends were trimmed by 3 bases and 0 bases, with 5 bases remaining between them. The V gene's germline CDR1 is SNHLY and CDR2 FYNNEI. This CDR3 region has 13 residues. Here the CDR3 reads CASSEEMNTEAFF. For the CDR3, the DNA is TGTGCCAGCAGTGAGGAGATGAACACTGAAGCTTTCTTT.

The gene calls are TRBV7-9 and TRBJ1-1; D might be TRBD1 (5 bases). CDR3 length: 13 amino acids. The V end lost 2 bases, the J end lost 3 bases, and 7 bases lay between the germline ends. Germline values: CDR1 SEHNR, CDR2 FQNEAQ (reference sequence). The CDR3 nucleotides are TGTGCCAGCAGCTTACAGGGTGACACTGAAGCTTTCTTT. Amino acids: CASSLQGDTEAFF.

The chain carries TRBV19 and TRBJ1-1; 9 bases align to TRBD1. Germline CDR1 reads LNHDA; CDR2 reads SQIVND (reference sequence). The CDR3 loop spans 15 amino acids. V was pared by 5 bases and J by 3 bases, with 7 bases of the junction left unmatched. CDR3 nucleotides: TGTGCCAGTAGTTCTTATGGACAGGGGTACACTGAAGCTTTCTTT. It specifies CASSSYGQGYTEAFF.

This chain links TRBV9 with TRBJ2-3; possible D gene TRBD2, 5 bases. Trimming left V 3 bases short and J 0 bases short, with 17 bases between. The CDR3 spans 17 residues. Per germline, CDR1 SGDLS and CDR2 YYNGEE. CDR3 sequence (DNA): TGTGCCAGCAGCGCCCCTTTGGACTCCGAAAGCACAGATACGCAGTATTTT. It yields the protein CASSAPLDSESTDTQYF.

The V and J genes are TRBV27 and TRBJ1-5, with D maybe TRBD1 (6 bases). V lost 2 bases and J lost 0, with 8 bases in between. Germline CDR1 MNHEY, CDR2 SMNVEV (reference sequence). There are 15 residues in the CDR3. The CDR3 nucleotides read TGTGCCAGCAGTTTAAGGGGGATTAGCAATCAGCCCCAGCATTTT. The encoded protein is CASSLRGISNQPQHF.

This chain uses TRBV9 with TRBJ1-5; D is unclear. Germline CDR1 reads SGDLS; CDR2 reads YYNGEE. This CDR3 has 13 amino acids. V was cut by 4 bases and J by 1 base, with 6 bases left in between. CDR3: CASSSRSNQPQHF. DNA for the CDR3: TGTGCCAGCAGCAGTCGGAGCAATCAGCCCCAGCATTTT.

The chain couples TRBV28 to TRBJ2-1; 9 bases agree with TRBD1. The CDR3 has 14 amino acids. The germline V gene has CDR1 MDHEN and CDR2 SYDVKM. Trimming took 6 bases from V and 8 from J; bases not matched to a gene: 8. Here the CDR3 reads CASSTGGREDEQFF. CDR3 coding DNA: TGTGCCAGCAGCACAGGGGGCAGGGAGGATGAGCAGTTCTTC.

This clone was seen once. This chain connects TRBV6-6 to TRBJ1-1, with 7 bases that match TRBD1. Unmatched junction bases numbered 4, after V lost 2 bases and J lost 7 bases. Germline CDR1 and CDR2: MNHNY and SVGAGI (reference sequence). The CDR3 sequence is 13 residues long. This CDR3 is CASSYPGTDEAFF. In nucleotides, the CDR3 is TGTGCCAGCAGTTACCCCGGGACAGATGAAGCTTTCTTT.

The CDR3 loop reads CASSPRGGGPYEQYF. CDR3 bases: TGTGCCAGCAGTCCCCGAGGCGGGGGACCCTACGAGCAGTACTTC. The rearrangement joins TRBV6-2 or TRBV6-3 to TRBJ2-7; TRBD2 matches 7 bases. Germline values: CDR1 MNHEY, CDR2 SVGEGT. V lost 5 bases, J lost 2 bases, and 9 bases stayed unmatched. The CDR3 totals 15 residues.

The J gene is TRBJ2-7, the V gene TRBV5-1; the match to TRBD1 covers 7 bases. The CDR3 spans 15 residues. The V and J ends lost 0 bases and 3 bases, in that order; junction bases with no gene match: 6. Germline V gene lookup returns CDR1 SGHRS and CDR2 YFSETQ. CDR3 amino acids: CASSLGSTGVYEQYF. CDR3 sequence (DNA): TGCGCCAGCAGCTTGGGAAGTACAGGGGTCTACGAGCAGTACTTC.

V and J are TRBV19 and TRBJ2-7; 11 positions agree with TRBD2. V shed 6 bases, J shed 3 bases, and the junction held 10 bases outside the gene matches. Germline assignment: CDR1 LNHDA and CDR2 SQIVND (reference sequence). This CDR3 is built from 16 residues. CDR3 amino acids: CASSLDFGTSGYEQYV. The CDR3 DNA sequence: TGTGCCAGTAGCCTTGACTTCGGGACTAGCGGCTACGAGCAGTACGTC.

V usage is TRBV7-2 and J usage is TRBJ2-1; maybe TRBD2 (6 bases). CDR1 is SGHTA, CDR2 FQGNSA, per germline. CDR3 length: 14 amino acids. Trimming removed 2 bases from V and 6 bases from J, with 11 bases in between. CDR3 loop: CASSLSGLLNEQFF. CDR3 nucleotide sequence: TGTGCCAGCAGCTTATCGGGACTCCTCAATGAGCAGTTCTTC.

This clone was counted only a few times. The chain is built from TRBV7-8 and TRBJ2-7; 8 bases are shared with TRBD2. This CDR3 is built from 13 residues. CDR1 is SGHVS, CDR2 FQNEAQ, per germline. The CDR3, as DNA: TGTGCTTCGGCGGGGGGCAAGTCCTACGAGCAGTACTTC. Its translation: CASAGGKSYEQYF. Filled out from reference TRBV7-8 and TRBJ2-7, the complete variable domain reads GAGVSQSPRYKVAKRGQDVALRCDPISGHVSLFWYQQALGQGPEFLTYFQNEAQLDKSGLPSDRFFAERPEGSVSTLKIQRTQQEDSAVYLCASAGGKSYEQYFGPGTRLTVT.

This clone was counted only a few times. The V gene is TRBV25-1, the J gene TRBJ2-5, with a weak D call TRBD2 (6 bases). Trimming took off 5 bases at V and 5 bases at J, with 15 bases between the two ends. CDR1 is MGHDK and CDR2 is SYGVNS in the germline V gene. This CDR3 spans 14 amino acids. The CDR3 nucleotides are TGTGCCAGCAGTAGGCGGGAAGGGCGGGAGACCCAGTACTTC. This encodes CASSRREGRETQYF. The full variable domain, completed using reference TRBV25-1 and TRBJ2-5, is EADIYQTPRYLVIGTGKKITLECSQTMGHDKMYWYQQDPGMELHLIHYSYGVNSTEKGDLSSESTVSRIRTEHFPLTLESARPSHTSQYLCASSRREGRETQYFGPGTRLLVL.

The chain joins TRBV29-1 to TRBJ1-2; perhaps TRBD1 as D (5 bases). Trimming cost V 2 bases and J 7 bases, with 17 bases left between them. This CDR3 comprises 14 residues. The germline V gene encodes CDR1 SQVTM and CDR2 ANQGSEA. CDR3 region: CSVEIWSRGGGYTF. The CDR3 bases are TGCAGCGTTGAAATCTGGAGTCGGGGGGGTGGCTACACCTTC.

V gene TRBV3-1 (or the pseudogene TRBV3-2) combines with J gene TRBJ2-3; 8 bases line up with TRBD2. Trimming at V came to 8 bases and at J to 5 bases, leaving 9 bases not matched to a gene. The germline V gene has CDR1 LGHDT and CDR2 YNNKEL (reference sequence). The length of the CDR3 is 14 residues. The DNA for the CDR3 is TGTGCCAGCGGGTTGCGGGGGGAGGGAGATACGCAGTATTTT. Encoded protein: CASGLRGEGDTQYF.

This chain connects TRBV19 to TRBJ1-2, with no clear D. V was pared by 9 bases and J by 3 bases, with 11 bases between. CDR1 and CDR2 (germline): LNHDA, SQIVND (reference sequence). The CDR3 has 12 amino acids. CDR3 DNA: TGTGCCAGCACGAGGTGGGACTATGGCTACACCTTC. This sequence encodes CASTRWDYGYTF.

V gene TRBV3-1 (or the pseudogene TRBV3-2) combines with J gene TRBJ2-3, with 9 bases fitting TRBD1. The CDR3 spans 17 residues. J was trimmed by 2 bases and V by 4 bases; bases with no gene match: 10. Germline CDR1 is LGHDT and CDR2 is YNNKEL (reference sequence). CDR3 sequence (DNA): TGTGCCAGCAGCCCTAACAGGGGGCTACTAAACACAGATACGCAGTATTTT. This sequence encodes CASSPNRGLLNTDTQYF.

The chain combines TRBV7-3 with TRBJ2-1, with TRBD2 matching over 14 bases. V was clipped by 1 base and J by 2 bases; unmatched bases: 7. This CDR3 is built from 19 residues. CDR1 and CDR2 (germline): SGHTA, FQGTGA. The CDR3, as DNA: TGTGCCAGCAGCTTAAGGCGGGGACTAGCGGGAGCGACCTACAATGAGCAGTTCTTC. Translated, it gives CASSLRRGLAGATYNEQFF.

The chain combines TRBV7-2 with TRBJ2-5; 8 bases are shared with TRBD2. This CDR3 is 15 amino acids long. Germline V lookup: CDR1 SGHTA, CDR2 FQGNSA. Trimming removed 6 bases from V and 4 bases from J; junction bases left unmatched: 10. CDR3 in DNA: TGTGCCAGCAGTCTGTGGGGACTAGTCGCAGAGACCCAGTACTTC. This translates into CASSLWGLVAETQYF.

The rearrangement links TRBV7-9 to TRBJ2-2; 12 bases line up with TRBD1. Trimming removed 5 bases from V and 3 bases from J; junction bases left unmatched: 4. This CDR3 is built from 16 residues. The germline V gene has CDR1 SEHNR and CDR2 FQNEAQ (reference sequence). The CDR3: CASSGGQGADTGELFF. The CDR3 DNA follows: TGTGCCAGCAGCGGGGGACAGGGGGCTGACACCGGGGAGCTGTTTTTT.